The following is a T cell receptor beta chain sequence with its context. This sample is part of a study of blood T cell repertoires in COVID-19. At the level of the study: The samples span acute and convalescent COVID-19 from the United States, Italy and Spain. T cells, B-cell-depleted T cells, or PBMCs provided the cDNA or gDNA that served as material.

As handled by the study authors: For nucleated cells, counts were estimated from reference gene primer amplification. Profiled with immunoSEQ multiplex PCR; TCRdb holds only in-frame clones, not every one. V, J and clone size are taken as reported in that table, and D and trimming were inferred from the DNA itself. The sample has fewer than 700,000 clones; around 90% are singletons. Patients in Seattle were enrolled during active infection, then followed longitudinally. Material for sequencing was peripheral blood. This TCR came from a woman aged 45-65 years with COVID-19, enrolled during active disease.

The CDR3 loop reads CASSFFDISNTEAFF. In DNA form, the CDR3 reads TGTGCCAGCAGTTTTTTCGACATTTCGAACACTGAAGCTTTCTTT. V and J are TRBV28 and TRBJ1-1; D remains unclear. Trimming took off 3 bases at V and 1 base at J, with 12 bases between the two ends. Germline assignment: CDR1 MDHEN and CDR2 SYDVKM. The CDR3 runs 15 residues.